The clone carrying this T cell receptor beta chain was recorded many times. The antigen remains undetermined. This entry comes from a study of early T cells in non-severe SARS-CoV-2 infection. Study in general: The sequenced material was bulk RNA from unsorted whole blood, and its chains were unpaired.

Individual cDNA molecules each received unique molecular identifiers attached to them. TCRdb re-analysed the 5' RACE reads in MiXCR, keeping a single row per CDR3 protein. This sample has around 92,000 distinct CDR3 sequences, with 11% found just once. Study observations and caveats: VDJdb matching favored anti-spike CD8 responses, missing private and CD4 specificities.

CDR1 is MDHEN and CDR2 is SYDVKM in the germline V gene. CDR3 size: 14 residues. With V trimmed by 4 bases and J by 4 bases, 6 bases remained unmatched. This clonotype was sampled from an adult who was a healthcare worker with PCR-confirmed SARS-CoV-2 infection or an uninfected control (not recorded which). Sequenced material: whole blood. The V and J genes are TRBV28 and TRBJ1-1; 7 bases match TRBD1. CDR3 in amino acids: CASSSGGRGTEAFF. The CDR3 coding sequence is TGTGCCAGCAGTTCAGGGGGGAGGGGCACTGAAGCTTTCTTT.